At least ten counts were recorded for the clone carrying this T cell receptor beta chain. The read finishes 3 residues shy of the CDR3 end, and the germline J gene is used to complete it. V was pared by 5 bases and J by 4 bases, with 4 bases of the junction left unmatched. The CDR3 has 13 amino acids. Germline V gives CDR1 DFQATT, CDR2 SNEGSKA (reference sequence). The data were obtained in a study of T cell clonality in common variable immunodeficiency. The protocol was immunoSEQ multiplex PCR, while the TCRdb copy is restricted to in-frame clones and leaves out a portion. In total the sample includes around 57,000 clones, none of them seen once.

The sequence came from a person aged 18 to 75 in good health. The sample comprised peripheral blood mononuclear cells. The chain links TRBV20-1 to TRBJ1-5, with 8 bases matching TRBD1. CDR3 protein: CSAGQGKNQPQHF. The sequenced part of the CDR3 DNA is TGCAGTGCTGGACAGGGTAAGAATCAGCCC.